Following are 25 T cell receptor beta chains from one sample sequenced in a study of blood T cell repertoires in COVID-19. Generated by immunoSEQ multiplex PCR, the TCRdb table keeps only in-frame clones and is missing some. The table lists 150,000 to 200,000 clones, approximately 86% of them singletons. Sample: peripheral blood. The receptors originated from a man in his sixties with acute or convalescent COVID-19.

The V call is TRBV28, the J call TRBJ1-1; 7 bases line up with TRBD1. Germline V gene sequence: CDR1 MDHEN, CDR2 SYDVKM. The length of the CDR3 is 14 residues. Trimming removed 2 bases from V and 5 bases from J; junction bases left unmatched: 5. The chain's CDR3 is CASSLRDSATEAFF. Written as DNA, the CDR3 is TGTGCCAGCAGTTTACGGGACAGCGCTACTGAAGCTTTCTTT.

The chain recombines TRBV7-3 with TRBJ2-7; the match to TRBD1 covers 8 bases. CDR3 length: 15 amino acids. Germline CDR1 and CDR2: SGHTA and FQGTGA. With V trimmed by 11 bases and J by 2 bases, 14 bases remained unmatched. The CDR3 here is CAQGDRGLPAYEQYF. The CDR3 coding sequence is TGTGCCCAGGGAGACAGGGGCCTCCCAGCCTACGAGCAGTACTTC.

This sequence joins TRBV27 and TRBJ1-6, with 10 bases matching TRBD1. CDR1 and CDR2 (germline): MNHEY, SMNVEV (reference sequence). V dropped 5 bases and J dropped 6; count of bases not matched to a gene: 4. The CDR3 covers 15 residues. The CDR3 spells CASSPRQGANSPLHF. Here the CDR3 DNA reads TGTGCCAGCAGTCCCAGACAGGGGGCTAATTCACCCCTCCACTTT.

V and J are TRBV2 and TRBJ1-4; unclear D gene. V lost 7 bases to trimming and J lost 8 bases, with 8 bases between them. The CDR3 is 11 amino acids. CDR1 is SNHLY, CDR2 FYNNEI, per germline. CDR3 nucleotide sequence: TGTGCCAGCACCGAGAGGGAAAAACTGTTTTTT. As protein: CASTEREKLFF.

The gene calls are TRBV5-1 and TRBJ2-7; 9 bases agree with TRBD1. Germline CDR1 SGHRS, CDR2 YFSETQ. V lost 3 bases to trimming and J lost 4 bases; unmatched junction nucleotides: 5. The CDR3 runs to 14 residues. CDR3 amino acids: CASSSGTGKYEQYF. CDR3 nucleotide sequence: TGCGCCAGCAGCTCCGGGACAGGGAAGTACGAGCAGTACTTC.

This chain connects TRBV5-1 to TRBJ1-2; TRBD1 agrees at 10 bases. CDR3 size: 16 residues. Germline CDR1 reads SGHRS; CDR2 reads YFSETQ. With 4 bases clipped from V and 3 bases from J, the junction kept 9 bases outside the gene matches. CDR3 sequence: CASSPTGTGAYYGYTF. CDR3 sequence (DNA): TGCGCCAGCAGCCCCACCGGGACAGGGGCTTACTATGGCTACACCTTC.

The chain carries TRBV9 and TRBJ1-5; 7 bases align to TRBD1. CDR3 length: 14 amino acids. The V gene end was trimmed by 3 bases and the J gene end by 5 bases; junction bases not matched to a gene: 5. CDR1 and CDR2 from the germline V gene are SGDLS and YYNGEE. CDR3 in amino acids: CASSAQGLDQPQHF. Here the CDR3 DNA reads TGTGCCAGCAGCGCACAGGGGTTGGATCAGCCCCAGCATTTT.

The chain uses TRBV5-8 and TRBJ2-5, with 12 bases identical to TRBD2. The CDR3 is 16 amino acids. Per the germline V gene, CDR1 is SGHTS and CDR2 is YDEGEE. Trimming at V came to 0 bases and at J to 5 bases, leaving 5 bases not matched to a gene. CDR3 DNA: TGTGCCAGCAGCTTGGTGACTAGCGGGAGTTCGGAGACCCAGTACTTC. It translates to CASSLVTSGSSETQYF.

This clone was recorded once. The CDR3 DNA sequence: TGTGCCAGCAGCTTCCCCCAGGGGTGGAACACTGAAGCTTTCTTT. As protein: CASSFPQGWNTEAFF. The chain joins TRBV11-2 to TRBJ1-1; D is perhaps TRBD1 (6 bases). Trimming took 3 bases from V and 1 from J, leaving 12 bases between them. Germline V gene sequence: CDR1 SGHAT, CDR2 FQNNGV. CDR3 length equals 15 residues.

The V and J genes are TRBV6-6 and TRBJ2-3; TRBD2 matches 7 bases. Germline V gene data show CDR1 as MNHNY and CDR2 as SVGAGI (reference sequence). Trimming took 7 bases from V and 3 from J; bases not matched to a gene: 7. The CDR3 runs 14 residues. The CDR3 spells CASKEGGSTDTQYF. CDR3 bases: TGTGCCAGCAAAGAGGGAGGGTCTACAGATACGCAGTATTTT.

This clone was picked up one time. V is TRBV9 and J is TRBJ1-1, with D perhaps matching TRBD1 (5 bases). The CDR3 runs to 12 residues. CDR1 and CDR2 from the germline V gene are SGDLS and YYNGEE. V lost 7 bases and J lost 7, with 14 bases in between. CDR3 region: CASAGAWGEAFF. The CDR3 DNA reads as TGTGCCAGCGCTGGGGCCTGGGGTGAAGCTTTCTTT.

The chain carries TRBV25-1 and TRBJ2-7; D gene unclear. This CDR3 contains 11 residues. Germline-derived CDR1 and CDR2 are MGHDK and SYGVNS. V was cut by 6 bases and J by 4 bases, with 7 bases left in between. The CDR3 sequence is CASSPGYEQYF. CDR3 in DNA: TGTGCCAGCAGCCCCGGGTACGAGCAGTACTTC.

The chain has TRBV21-1 and TRBJ2-1; the listed D gene, TRBD1, was not tested against the DNA. TRBV21-1 is a known pseudogene. The CDR3 length is 15 residues. The CDR3 loop reads CASSPRGGRTNEQFF. The CDR3 coding sequence is TGTGCCAGCAGCCCTCGAGGGGGCCGGACCAATGAGCAGTTCTTC.

The chain employs TRBV2 and TRBJ1-1; D is unclear. Germline CDR1 reads SNHLY; CDR2 reads FYNNEI. The CDR3 contains 13 residues. Between the trimmed V and J ends, which lost 5 bases and 4 bases, there was a span of 11 bases. Written as DNA, the CDR3 is TGTGCCAGCAGTCTTCTTCCGGGCACTGAAGCTTTCTTT. This translates into CASSLLPGTEAFF.

V is TRBV10-1 and J is TRBJ2-1, with a tentative D call TRBD1 (5 bases). The CDR3 contains 14 residues. Trimming left V 11 bases short and J 8 bases short, with 22 bases between. Germline V gene sequence: CDR1 WNHNN, CDR2 SYGVQD (reference sequence). CDR3 DNA sequence: TGCGCCCCAAGGGGATCCCCAGTGGGCGATGAGCAGTTCTTC. This encodes CAPRGSPVGDEQFF.

The chain has TRBV19 and TRBJ2-5; possibly TRBD2 for D (5 bases). CDR1 is LNHDA and CDR2 is SQIVND in the germline V gene (reference sequence). The CDR3 is 14 amino acids. Trimming stripped 8 bases from V and 2 bases from J, with 15 bases between. The CDR3 DNA reads as TGTGCCAGTTGGTCGGGAATGGGACAAGAGACCCAGTACTTC. This encodes CASWSGMGQETQYF.

This rearrangement joins TRBV9 to TRBJ2-1; 9 nucleotides line up with TRBD1. Germline V lookup: CDR1 SGDLS, CDR2 YYNGEE. V shed 1 base, J shed 7 bases, and the junction held 6 bases outside the gene matches. The CDR3 has 15 amino acids. In DNA, the CDR3 is TGTGCCAGCAGCGTACGGACAGGGGTCACGAATGAGCAGTTCTTC. Translated, it gives CASSVRTGVTNEQFF.

V gene TRBV4-2 combines with J gene TRBJ1-5; TRBD1 matches 7 bases. Germline CDR1 and CDR2: LGHNA and YNFKEQ. The trim removed 2 bases at V and 4 bases at J, leaving 17 bases unmatched. This CDR3 contains 19 residues. The CDR3 nucleotides read TGTGCCAGCAGCCAAACCTACACCGAGGGGGCGAGGGGTAATCAGCCCCAGCATTTT. The encoded protein is CASSQTYTEGARGNQPQHF.

The V call is TRBV7-9, the J call TRBJ2-1, with D tentatively TRBD1 (6 bases). The CDR3 has 14 residues. Germline values: CDR1 SEHNR, CDR2 FQNEAQ (reference sequence). Trimming pared 7 bases from V and 9 bases from J, leaving 19 bases between. CDR3 sequence reads: CASTLGTGMSEQFF. CDR3 bases: TGTGCCAGCACCCTCGGAACAGGGATGAGTGAGCAGTTCTTC.

The V and J genes are TRBV4-1 and TRBJ2-1, with 9 bases matching TRBD2. The J segment lost 7 bases and the V segment lost 0 bases, leaving 7 bases of the junction unmatched. The CDR3 is 16 residues long. CDR1 and CDR2 (germline): MGHRA, YSYEKL. The CDR3 loop reads CASSQDGGRGRNEQFF. The CDR3, as DNA: TGCGCCAGCAGCCAAGACGGCGGGAGGGGCAGGAATGAGCAGTTCTTC.

This chain links TRBV20-1 with TRBJ1-1; D remains unclear. This CDR3 region has 15 residues. V lost 3 bases to trimming and J lost 0 bases, with 14 bases between them. Germline V gives CDR1 DFQATT, CDR2 SNEGSKA (reference sequence). This chain's CDR3 is CSASRRALLNTEAFF. The DNA for the CDR3 is TGCAGTGCTAGTAGGCGGGCATTGTTGAACACTGAAGCTTTCTTT.

J is TRBJ2-7 and V is TRBV19; D may be TRBD2 (6 bases). Germline CDR1 reads LNHDA; CDR2 reads SQIVND (reference sequence). The CDR3 spans 14 residues. V was pared by 5 bases and J by 5 bases, with 16 bases between. In DNA, the CDR3 is TGTGCCAGTAGTCCCGACCCCGGGGGAAACGAGCAGTACTTC. This codes for CASSPDPGGNEQYF.

This chain connects TRBV9 to TRBJ2-5, with 8 positions matching TRBD2. Trimming took 3 bases from V and 5 from J; bases not matched to a gene: 9. CDR3 length: 15 residues. Germline values: CDR1 SGDLS, CDR2 YYNGEE. The CDR3 sequence: CASSGSGVEGETQYF. The CDR3 DNA reads as TGTGCCAGCAGCGGTAGCGGGGTGGAGGGTGAGACCCAGTACTTC.

CDR3 sequence (DNA): TGTGCCAGCAGCCCCCCAGGGCGACTGACCGGGGAGCTGTTTTTT. This gives the protein CASSPPGRLTGELFF. The chain couples TRBV6-2 or TRBV6-3 to TRBJ2-2; a weak D match, TRBD1 (5 bases). Germline V CDR1 and CDR2: MNHEY, SVGEGT. The V gene lost 6 bases and the J gene lost 5 bases, with 16 bases spanning the gap. The CDR3 spans 15 residues.

This clone was counted a few times. The rearrangement uses TRBV28 and TRBJ1-3, with D possibly TRBD1 on 5 matching bases. The germline V and J ends were trimmed by 1 base and 2 bases, with 6 bases remaining between them. The V gene's germline CDR1 is MDHEN and CDR2 SYDVKM. CDR3 length equals 14 residues. For the CDR3, the DNA is TGTGCCAGCAGTTTATCGACAGCTGGAAACACCATATATTTT. It encodes CASSLSTAGNTIYF.